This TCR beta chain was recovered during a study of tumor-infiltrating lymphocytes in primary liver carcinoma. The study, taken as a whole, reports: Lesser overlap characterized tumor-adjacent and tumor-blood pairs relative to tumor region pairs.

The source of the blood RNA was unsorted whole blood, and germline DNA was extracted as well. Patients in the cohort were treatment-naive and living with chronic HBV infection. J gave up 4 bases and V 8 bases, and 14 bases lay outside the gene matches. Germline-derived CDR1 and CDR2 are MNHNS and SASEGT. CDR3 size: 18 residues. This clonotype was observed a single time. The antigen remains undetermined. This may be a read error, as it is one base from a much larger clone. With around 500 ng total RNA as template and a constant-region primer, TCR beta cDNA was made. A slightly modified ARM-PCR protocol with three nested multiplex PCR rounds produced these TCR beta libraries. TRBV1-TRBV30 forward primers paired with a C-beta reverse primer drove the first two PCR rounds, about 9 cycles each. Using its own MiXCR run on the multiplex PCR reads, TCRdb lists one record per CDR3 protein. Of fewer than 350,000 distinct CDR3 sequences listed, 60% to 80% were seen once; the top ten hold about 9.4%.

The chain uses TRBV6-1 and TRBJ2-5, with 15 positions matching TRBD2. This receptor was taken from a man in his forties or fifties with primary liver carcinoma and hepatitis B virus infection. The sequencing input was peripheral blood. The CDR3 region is CASLPPGTSGRPVETQYF. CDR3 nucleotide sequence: TGTGCCAGCCTTCCCCCCGGGACTAGCGGGAGGCCGGTAGAGACCCAGTACTTC.